The clone carrying this T cell receptor (beta chain) was observed at least ten times. Methods used by the authors: Reference gene primer amplification gave nucleated cell count estimates. The assay was immunoSEQ multiplex PCR, and TCRdb's table has in-frame clones only and misses some. V, J and clone size reflect that table, while D and trimming were determined from the DNA. Of 110,000 to 150,000 clones listed, about 87% are singletons. The sample originates from a study of blood T cell repertoires in COVID-19. The overall study: COVID-19 samples, acute and convalescent, were from the United States, Italy and Spain.

This CDR3 is built from 12 residues. V was trimmed by 5 bases and J by 5 bases, leaving 6 bases between them. The source is a woman between 35 and 50 years old with acute or convalescent COVID-19. The source material was peripheral blood. The rearrangement links TRBV12-3 or TRBV12-4 to TRBJ2-2, with TRBD1 as a possible D gene (6 bases). CDR3 sequence (DNA): TGTGCCAGCAGTCAGGGGACCGGGGAGCTGTTTTTT. It translates to CASSQGTGELFF.